Below, one TCR beta chain is given with its context. A few counts support this clonotype. What antigen it recognizes has not been identified. Per-nucleotide qualities are absent, and no much larger clonotype sits a single base away. These data belong to a study of spatial heterogeneity in lung cancer (dated by TCRdb to between 2019 and 2020). In the study overall: Beta-chain transcripts were consistently detected in greater numbers than alpha-chain transcripts, which likely reflects a higher abundance of beta-chain transcripts. In tumor regions, TCR transcript counts showed a strong correlation with a T cell transcriptional module score from matched bulk RNA-seq. In the raw uncorrected reads, each unique combination of TCR and UMI appeared more than ten times on average. TCR alpha and beta repertoires were quantitatively compared across multiple tumor regions, matched nontumor lung and blood in non-small cell lung cancer. The study linked features of the TCR repertoire to counts of nonsynonymous mutations, which were determined by whole-exome sequencing of tumor tissue. Both alpha and beta chains were TCR-sequenced in samples taken at surgery, namely 220 tumor regions, approximately 63 matched nontumor lung samples and some 53 PBMC samples.

Libraries were made using 5' RACE. Sequencing was carried out with a NextSeq 500. In the TCR library protocol, a unique molecular identifier was attached to each TCR cDNA molecule so that PCR and sequencing errors could be corrected. The authors' analysis ran thus. Decombinator tools were used for TCR identification, UMI-based error correction and CDR3 extraction. TCRs above a frequency of 2 per 1,000, corresponding to the top 1% of the tumor frequency distribution, were defined as expanded. Expanded tumor TCRs were classed as regional if statistically deemed absent (corrected P<0.05) from at least one tumor region, otherwise ubiquitous. Renyi diversity was calculated using the R vegan package after each repertoire was subsampled 100 times to 5,000 TCRs. To build CDR3 similarity networks, amino acid triplet string-kernel similarity was used, and CDR3s were connected when their pairwise similarity was above 0.82. The public reads were run again by TCRdb, first through fastp at Q25 and then through MiXCR, and only productive beta chains were kept. Each CDR3 protein gets just one entry, which takes the most common genes and DNA from the rows behind it. TCRdb's processing, not the authors', yielded these V and J calls. The sample contains around 100,000 distinct CDR3 sequences, 4% to 4.5% of them found a single time. The leading ten clones occupy 21% of the sample.

For this chain, trimming is 5 bases at the V end and 6 bases at the J end, and the number of junction bases without a gene match is 9. Based on the germline V gene, the CDR1 and CDR2 sequences are MNHEY and SVGAGI. There are 15 amino acids in the CDR3, from cysteine to phenylalanine inclusive. Only CDR3 DNA is held: 45 bases, read in frame from base 1. Interpreted using the paper, the time point label stands for: sample taken at primary tumor resection. Donors were some 67 patients with early-stage, untreated non-small cell lung cancer from the lung TRACERx cohort. Whole RNA extracted from tumor and nontumor lung tissue, or from cryopreserved PBMC samples, was used for TCR sequencing without cell sorting. Only patients with enough RNA available from two or more tumor regions were chosen for TCR sequencing. Before selection, tumor and adjacent nontumor lung specimens were reviewed by a lung pathologist.

Overall study outcomes, separate from this receptor: Counts of ubiquitous and regional expanded TCRs correlated with counts of ubiquitous and regional nonsynonymous mutations, respectively. The number of expanded intratumoral alpha and beta TCRs correlated with the tumor nonsynonymous mutation count. TCR-seq coverage of tumor T cells was estimated to be only approximately 7% for alpha chains and 13% to 15% for beta chains. Confirming at a functional level the hypothesis that regional TCRs recognize regional mutations was considered to require additional single-cell paired TCR alpha and beta sequencing.

This sequence uses TRBV6-5 and TRBJ2-1; 8 middle bases align to TRBD2. This specimen consisted of lung tumor tissue, obtained at surgery. This TCR was recovered from a male donor with early-stage non-small cell lung cancer. The DNA reads as follows: TGTGCCAGCAGTGAGGGACTAGTCCCCTTCAATGAGCAGTTCTTC. Translation gives CASSEGLVPFNEQFF.